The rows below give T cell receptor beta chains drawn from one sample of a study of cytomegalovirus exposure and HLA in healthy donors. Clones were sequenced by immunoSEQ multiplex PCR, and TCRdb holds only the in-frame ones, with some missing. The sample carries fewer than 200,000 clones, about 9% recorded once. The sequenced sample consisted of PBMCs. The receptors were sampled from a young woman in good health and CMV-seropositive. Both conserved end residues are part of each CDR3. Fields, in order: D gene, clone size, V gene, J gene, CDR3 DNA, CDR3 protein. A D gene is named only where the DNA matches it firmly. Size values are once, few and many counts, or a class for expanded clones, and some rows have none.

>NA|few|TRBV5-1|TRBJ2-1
TGCGCCAGCAGCTTGTCCCGACAGCTGAGCTCCTACAATGAGCAGTTCTTC
CASSLSRQLSSYNEQFF
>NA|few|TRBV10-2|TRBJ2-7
TGCGCCAGCAGTGAGGGACAAAGGTTTAGGCAGTACTTC
CASSEGQRFRQYF
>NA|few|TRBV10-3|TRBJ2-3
TGTGCCATCGGGACTAGCACAGATACGCAGTATTTT
CAIGTSTDTQYF
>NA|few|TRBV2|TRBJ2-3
TGTGCCAGCGGGTTGCCGAGCGGGACAGATACGCAGTATTTT
CASGLPSGTDTQYF
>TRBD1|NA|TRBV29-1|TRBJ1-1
TGCAGCGCTACAGGGGGGTTACTGAACACTGAAGCTTTCTTT
CSATGGLLNTEAFF
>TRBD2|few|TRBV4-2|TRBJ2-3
TGTGCCAGCAGCCAAGGGCTAGCGGGAGGAAGAATTACGCAGTATTTT
CASSQGLAGGRITQYF
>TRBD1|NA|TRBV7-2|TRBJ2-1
TGTGCCAGCACCACTCGGGGACAGCGGACCTACAATGAGCAGTTCTTC
CASTTRGQRTYNEQFF
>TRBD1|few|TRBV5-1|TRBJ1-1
TGCGCCAGCAGCTCCGACAGGGGCACTGAAGCTTTCTTT
CASSSDRGTEAFF
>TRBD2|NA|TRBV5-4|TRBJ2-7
TGTGCCAGCAGCCCCGAACTGGGACTAGCGGGAGGAGGGTCCCACGAGCAGTACTTC
CASSPELGLAGGGSHEQYF
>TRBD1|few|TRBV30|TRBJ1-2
TGTGCCTGGAGAAGGGCTTGGGACAGCCTCACCCGGAATGGCTACACCTTC
CAWRRAWDSLTRNGYTF
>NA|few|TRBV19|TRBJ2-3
TGTGCCAGTAGTACCAGGGGTCAATTCACAGATACGCAGTATTTT
CASSTRGQFTDTQYF
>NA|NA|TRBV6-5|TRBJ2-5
TGTGCCAGCAGTTACCGTGGCGGTGGGGAGACCCAGTACTTC
CASSYRGGGETQYF
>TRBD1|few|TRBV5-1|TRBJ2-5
TGCGCCAGCAGCTTGGCGACAGGGTACCAAGAGACCCAGTACTTC
CASSLATGYQETQYF
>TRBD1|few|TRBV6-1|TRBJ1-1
TGTGCCAGCAGTTGGGACAGGGCGAACACTGAAGCTTTCTTT
CASSWDRANTEAFF
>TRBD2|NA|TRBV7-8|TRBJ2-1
TGTGCCAGCAGCTTAGTCGCGGGAGCCCATGGCGAGCAGTTCTTC
CASSLVAGAHGEQFF
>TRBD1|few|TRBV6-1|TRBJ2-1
TGTGCCAGCAAAGAGGACAGGGGTCGACATGAGCAGTTCTTC
CASKEDRGRHEQFF